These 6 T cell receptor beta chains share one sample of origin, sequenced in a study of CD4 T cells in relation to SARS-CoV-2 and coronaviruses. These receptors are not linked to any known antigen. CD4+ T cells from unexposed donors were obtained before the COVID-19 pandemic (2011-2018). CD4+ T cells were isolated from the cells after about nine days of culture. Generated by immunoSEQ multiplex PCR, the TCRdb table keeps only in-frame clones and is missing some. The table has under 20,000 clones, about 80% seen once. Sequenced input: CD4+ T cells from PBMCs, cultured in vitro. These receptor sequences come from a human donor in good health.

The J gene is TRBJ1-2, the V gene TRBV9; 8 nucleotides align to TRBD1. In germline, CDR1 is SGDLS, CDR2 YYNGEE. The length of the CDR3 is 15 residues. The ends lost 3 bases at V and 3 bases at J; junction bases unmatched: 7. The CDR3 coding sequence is TGTGCCAGCAGCGCCGCATCAGGGGGCGACTATGGCTACACCTTC. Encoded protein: CASSAASGGDYGYTF. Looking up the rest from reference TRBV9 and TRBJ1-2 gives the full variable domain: DSGVTQTPKHLITATGQRVTLRCSPRSGDLSVYWYQQSLDQGLQFLIQYYNGEERAKGNILERFSAQQFPDLHSELNLSSLELGDSALYFCASSAASGGDYGYTFGSGTRLTVV.

The CDR3 region is CASSLDGTPETGELFF. The CDR3, as DNA: TGTGCCAGCAGCTTAGATGGGACCCCAGAGACCGGGGAGCTGTTTTTT. V gene TRBV11-3 combines with J gene TRBJ2-2; tentatively, D is TRBD1 or TRBD2 (5 bases each). V lost 0 bases to trimming and J lost 5 bases, with 13 bases between them. CDR3 size: 16 residues. CDR1 is SGHNT, CDR2 YENEEA, per germline.

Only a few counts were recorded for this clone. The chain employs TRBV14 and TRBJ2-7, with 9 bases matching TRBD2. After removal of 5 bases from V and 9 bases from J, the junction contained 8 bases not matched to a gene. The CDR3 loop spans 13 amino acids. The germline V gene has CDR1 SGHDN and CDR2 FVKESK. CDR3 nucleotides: TGTGCCAGCAGCTCCGGGACTAGCAGCGGGCAGTACTTC. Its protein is CASSSGTSSGQYF.

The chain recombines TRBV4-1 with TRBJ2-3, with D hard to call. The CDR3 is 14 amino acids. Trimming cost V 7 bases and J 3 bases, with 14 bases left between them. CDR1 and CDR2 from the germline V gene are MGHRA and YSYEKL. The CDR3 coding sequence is TGCGCCAGCACCCCCCCGGGTATAACAGATACGCAGTATTTT. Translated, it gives CASTPPGITDTQYF.

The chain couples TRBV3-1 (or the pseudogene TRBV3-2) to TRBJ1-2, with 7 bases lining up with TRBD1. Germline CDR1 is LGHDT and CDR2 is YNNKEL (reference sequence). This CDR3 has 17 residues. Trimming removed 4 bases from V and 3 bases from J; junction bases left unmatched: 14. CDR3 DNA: TGTGCCAGCAGCCGAGACAGGGCCCCGGCCGGAGACTATGGCTACACCTTC. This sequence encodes CASSRDRAPAGDYGYTF.

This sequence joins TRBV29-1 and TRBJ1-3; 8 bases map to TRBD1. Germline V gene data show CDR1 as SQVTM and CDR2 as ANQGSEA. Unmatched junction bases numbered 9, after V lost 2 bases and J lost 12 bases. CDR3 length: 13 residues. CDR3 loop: CSVEKQGERNIYF. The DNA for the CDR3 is TGCAGCGTTGAAAAACAGGGGGAACGGAACATATATTTT.